These 7 T cell receptor beta chains were sequenced from one sample in a study of control samples from healthy donors and cancer patients (dated by TCRdb to between 2020 and 2021). The method behind the library was the immunoSEQ multiplex PCR assay. The table was pulled from immuneACCESS by TCRdb, which kept in-frame rearrangements only. Such tables lose some clones; where checked, under half of the loss comes from unresolved V genes, and the rest has no known cause. Within this sample are about 55,000 clones, with roughly 90% of them counted one time only. The ten top clones hold 3% to 4% of the sample. The sequenced sample was blood. The receptors come from a man in his fifties or sixties in good health.

This rearrangement joins TRBV7-3 to TRBJ2-7; 11 bases are shared with TRBD2. Germline-derived CDR1 and CDR2 are SGHTA and FQGTGA. J was trimmed by 5 bases and V by 6 bases; bases with no gene match: 9. The CDR3 consists of 15 residues. For the CDR3, the DNA is TGTGCCAGCAGTTACACTAGCGGGAGTATCCACGAGCAGTACTTC. It encodes CASSYTSGSIHEQYF.

The chain combines TRBV4-1 with TRBJ1-2, with 7 positions matching TRBD1. The CDR3 is 18 residues long. The trim removed 1 base at V and 4 bases at J, leaving 15 bases unmatched. Germline CDR1 and CDR2: MGHRA and YSYEKL. The CDR3 region has the DNA TGCGCCAGCAGCCAAGCATCCCTGACCGGACAGGAAACCTATGGCTACACCTTC. It translates to CASSQASLTGQETYGYTF.

The sample holds one count of this clone. The chain uses TRBV2 and TRBJ1-1, with D perhaps TRBD1 (6 bases). The ends were cut back, 5 bases at V and 7 bases at J, with 14 bases in the middle. The CDR3 has 13 amino acids. Per the germline V gene, CDR1 is SNHLY and CDR2 is FYNNEI. CDR3 DNA: TGTGCCAGCAGTTTTACAGGGTTGATTGAAGCTTTCTTT. This encodes CASSFTGLIEAFF.

This rearrangement joins TRBV28 to TRBJ1-1; 8 nucleotides match TRBD1. This CDR3 has 13 amino acids. CDR1 and CDR2 from the germline V gene are MDHEN and SYDVKM. V shed 6 bases and J 4 bases; nucleotides not matched to a gene: 4. This CDR3 reads CASRGQGPTEAFF. CDR3 nucleotide sequence: TGTGCCAGCAGAGGACAGGGTCCCACTGAAGCTTTCTTT. The full variable domain, in which reference TRBV28 and TRBJ1-1 provide the parts outside the CDR3, is DVKVTQSSRYLVKRTGEKVFLECVQDMDHENMFWYRQDPGLGLRLIYFSYDVKMKEKGDIPEGYSVSREKKERFSLILESASTNQTSMYLCASRGQGPTEAFFGQGTRLTVV.

This chain uses TRBV28 with TRBJ1-4, with unresolved D. The CDR3 runs 15 residues. V lost 4 bases to trimming and J lost 7 bases, with 16 bases between them. Per germline, CDR1 MDHEN and CDR2 SYDVKM. The CDR3 protein is CASSSRTSTGEKLFF. The CDR3 DNA is TGTGCCAGCAGTTCTCGGACCTCGACGGGTGAAAAACTGTTTTTT. Full variable domain (rest looked up from reference TRBV28 and TRBJ1-4): DVKVTQSSRYLVKRTGEKVFLECVQDMDHENMFWYRQDPGLGLRLIYFSYDVKMKEKGDIPEGYSVSREKKERFSLILESASTNQTSMYLCASSSRTSTGEKLFFGSGTQLSVL.

The rearrangement uses TRBV3-1 (or the pseudogene TRBV3-2) and TRBJ2-3; the match to TRBD2 covers 9 bases. The CDR3 length is 18 residues. CDR1 is LGHDT, CDR2 YNNKEL, per germline (reference sequence). V lost 4 bases to trimming and J lost 4 bases; unmatched junction nucleotides: 15. CDR3 region: CASSPWVAGAGSSDTQYF. CDR3 nucleotide sequence: TGTGCCAGCAGCCCTTGGGTAGCGGGGGCGGGGTCTTCAGATACGCAGTATTTT.

The chain joins TRBV28 to TRBJ2-5; perhaps TRBD1 as D (6 bases). Trimming left V 1 base short and J 1 base short, with 13 bases between. CDR3 length: 16 residues. CDR1 is MDHEN, CDR2 SYDVKM, per germline. As DNA, the CDR3 is TGTGCCAGCAGTTTATCCCAGGGGTCAGGCCAAGAGACCCAGTACTTC. It yields the protein CASSLSQGSGQETQYF.